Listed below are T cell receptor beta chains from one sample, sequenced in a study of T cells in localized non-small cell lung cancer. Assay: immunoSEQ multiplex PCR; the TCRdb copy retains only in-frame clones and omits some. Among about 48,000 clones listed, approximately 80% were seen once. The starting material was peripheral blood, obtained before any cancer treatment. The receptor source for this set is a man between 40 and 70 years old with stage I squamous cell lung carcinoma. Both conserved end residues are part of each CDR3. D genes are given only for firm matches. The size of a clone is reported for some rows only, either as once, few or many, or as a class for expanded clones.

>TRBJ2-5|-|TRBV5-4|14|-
CASSHGTNKETQYF
TGTGCCAGCAGCCACGGGACAAATAAAGAGACCCAGTACTTC
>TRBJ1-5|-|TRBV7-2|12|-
CASSYDSTPQHF
TGTGCCAGCAGCTACGACAGTACGCCCCAGCATTTT
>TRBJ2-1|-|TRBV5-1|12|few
CASSVDRTLQFF
TGCGCCAGCTCCGTCGATCGGACACTGCAGTTCTTC
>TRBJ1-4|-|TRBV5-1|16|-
CASSTSVTTNEKRLFF
TGCGCCAGCAGCACCTCTGTAACAACTAATGAAAAACGGCTGTTTTTT
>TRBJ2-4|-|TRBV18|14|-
CASSPDGPRGIQYF
TGTGCCAGCTCACCGGACGGACCAAGGGGCATTCAGTACTTC
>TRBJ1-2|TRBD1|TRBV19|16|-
CASSPTHRDRVYGYTF
TGTGCCAGTAGTCCCACACACCGGGACAGGGTATATGGCTACACCTTC
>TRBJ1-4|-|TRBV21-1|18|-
CASSFGPGAYFSREKLFF
-
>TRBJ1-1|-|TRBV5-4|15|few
CASSSAREGDTEAFF
TGTGCCAGCAGCTCTGCCCGGGAGGGAGACACTGAAGCTTTCTTT
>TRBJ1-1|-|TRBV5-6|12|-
CASSFELTEAFF
TGTGCCAGCAGCTTTGAGCTAACTGAAGCTTTCTTT
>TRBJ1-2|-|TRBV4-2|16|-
CASSQDLTEEFYGYTF
TGTGCCAGCAGCCAAGATTTAACAGAGGAGTTCTATGGCTACACCTTC
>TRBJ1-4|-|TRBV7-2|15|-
CASRPGTPTNEKLFF
TGTGCCAGCAGACCCGGGACCCCTACTAATGAAAAACTGTTTTTT
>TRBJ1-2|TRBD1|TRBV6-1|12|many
CASRTGSTGYTF
TGTGCCAGCAGGACAGGGTCCACGGGCTACACCTTC
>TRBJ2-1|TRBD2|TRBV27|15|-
CASRPLAGGHNEQFF
TGTGCCAGCAGGCCCCTAGCGGGTGGACACAATGAGCAGTTCTTC
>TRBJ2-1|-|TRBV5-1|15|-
CASSHRGEPPPPRFF
TGCGCCAGCAGCCATCGAGGGGAACCCCCCCCGCCGCGGTTCTTC
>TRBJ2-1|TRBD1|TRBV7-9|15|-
CASSTRQGIGNEQFF
TGTGCCAGCAGCACGAGACAGGGTATAGGCAATGAGCAGTTCTTC
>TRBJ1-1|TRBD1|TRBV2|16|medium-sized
CASSGQRDRANTEAFF
TGTGCCAGCAGTGGACAAAGGGACAGGGCGAACACTGAAGCTTTCTTT
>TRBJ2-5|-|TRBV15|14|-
CATAPGGRKETQYF
TGTGCCACCGCCCCCGGGGGTCGAAAAGAGACCCAGTACTTC
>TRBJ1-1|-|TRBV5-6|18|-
CASSAAWGAAKMNTEAFF
TGTGCCAGCAGCGCTGCTTGGGGGGCCGCCAAAATGAACACTGAAGCTTTCTTT
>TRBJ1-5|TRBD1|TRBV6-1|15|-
CASTTDRGPGQPQHF
TGTGCCAGCACCACGGACAGGGGACCGGGGCAGCCCCAGCATTTT
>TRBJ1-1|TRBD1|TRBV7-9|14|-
CASSRGQGNAEAFF
TGTGCCAGCAGCCGTGGACAGGGGAACGCTGAAGCTTTCTTT
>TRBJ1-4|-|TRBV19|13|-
CAATSRPNEKLFF
TGTGCCGCTACATCCAGGCCTAATGAAAAACTGTTTTTT
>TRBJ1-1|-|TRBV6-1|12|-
CASSDWGGEAFF
TGTGCCAGCAGTGATTGGGGGGGTGAAGCTTTCTTT
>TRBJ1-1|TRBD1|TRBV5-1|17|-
CASSFGFQGGTNTEAFF
TGCGCCAGCAGCTTTGGTTTTCAGGGGGGTACTAACACTGAAGCTTTCTTT
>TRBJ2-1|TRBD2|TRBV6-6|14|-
CASRGGGGPNEQFF
TGTGCCAGCAGGGGCGGGGGGGGACCCAATGAGCAGTTCTTC
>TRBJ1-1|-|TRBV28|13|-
CASTQILNTEAFF
TGTGCCAGCACACAAATTCTGAACACTGAAGCTTTCTTT
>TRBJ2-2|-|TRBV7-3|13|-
CASSPTGTGELFF
TGTGCCAGCAGCCCTACAGGGACCGGGGAGCTGTTTTTT
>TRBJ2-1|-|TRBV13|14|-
CASGERGSYNEQFF
TGTGCCAGCGGAGAGAGGGGCTCCTACAATGAGCAGTTCTTC
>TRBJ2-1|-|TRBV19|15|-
CASSIFAGPHNEQFF
TGTGCCAGTAGTATTTTTGCGGGGCCCCACAATGAGCAGTTCTTC
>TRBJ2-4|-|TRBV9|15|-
CASSVGTLAKNIQYF
TGTGCCAGCAGCGTAGGGACGCTAGCCAAAAACATTCAGTACTTC
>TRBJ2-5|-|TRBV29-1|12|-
CSVGAGKETQYF
TGCAGCGTTGGCGCTGGGAAAGAGACCCAGTACTTC
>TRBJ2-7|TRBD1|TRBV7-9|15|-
CASSSPGQGLYEQYF
TGTGCCAGCAGCTCGCCGGGACAGGGACTCTACGAGCAGTACTTC
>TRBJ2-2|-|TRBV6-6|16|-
CASRHGGTANTGELFF
TGTGCCAGCAGGCATGGCGGGACAGCCAACACCGGGGAGCTGTTTTTT
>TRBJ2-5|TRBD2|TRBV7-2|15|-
CASSGGTGARGAQYF
TGTGCCAGCAGCGGTGGGACGGGGGCGCGGGGGGCCCAGTACTTC
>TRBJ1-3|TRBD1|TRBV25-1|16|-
CASSELDRGSGNTIYF
TGTGCCAGCAGTGAATTAGACAGGGGCTCTGGAAACACCATATATTTT
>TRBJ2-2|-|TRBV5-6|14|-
CASSFRGDTGELFF
TGTGCCAGCAGCTTTCGGGGCGACACCGGGGAGCTGTTTTTT
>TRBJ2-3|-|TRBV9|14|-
CASSVGNSLDTQYF
TGTGCCAGCAGCGTAGGAAACTCCCTAGATACGCAGTATTTT
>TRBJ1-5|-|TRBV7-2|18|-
CASSLKSSGQFSNQPQHF
TGTGCCAGCAGCTTAAAGTCTTCAGGGCAGTTTAGCAATCAGCCCCAGCATTTT
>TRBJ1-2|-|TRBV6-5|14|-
CASSEGPGAYGYTF
TGTGCCAGCAGTGAGGGCCCAGGAGCCTATGGCTACACCTTC
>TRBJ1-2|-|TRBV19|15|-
CASSTPTSRIYGYTF
TGTGCCAGTAGTACACCGACGAGCCGAATCTATGGCTACACCTTC
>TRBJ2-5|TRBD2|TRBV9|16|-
CASSGGTGGAMETQYF
TGTGCCAGCAGCGGTGGAACGGGGGGGGCGATGGAGACCCAGTACTTC
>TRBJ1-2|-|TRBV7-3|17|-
CASSPGPDTLPNYGYTF
TGTGCCAGCAGCCCTGGGCCCGATACCTTACCTAACTATGGCTACACCTTC
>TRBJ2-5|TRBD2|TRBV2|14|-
CASSESGGKETQYF
TGTGCCAGCAGTGAATCGGGGGGGAAAGAGACCCAGTACTTC
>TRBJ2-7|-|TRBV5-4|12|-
CASSLAGGRPYF
TGTGCCAGCAGCTTGGCCGGGGGCAGGCCGTACTTC
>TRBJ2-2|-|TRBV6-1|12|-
CASREFTGELFF
TGTGCCAGCAGGGAATTCACCGGGGAGCTGTTTTTT
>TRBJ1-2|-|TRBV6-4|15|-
CASSEDLGTGYGYTF
TGTGCCAGCAGTGAAGATCTCGGCACGGGGTATGGCTACACCTTC
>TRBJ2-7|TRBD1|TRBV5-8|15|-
CASSPLGQGTYEQYF
TGTGCCAGCAGCCCTTTGGGACAGGGGACCTACGAGCAGTACTTC
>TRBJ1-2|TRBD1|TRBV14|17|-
CASSQRTGGLINYGYTF
TGTGCCAGCAGCCAGAGGACAGGGGGCCTAATTAACTATGGCTACACCTTC
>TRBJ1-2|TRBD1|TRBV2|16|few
CASSLQVGTGSSGYTF
TGTGCCAGCAGCCTCCAGGTGGGGACAGGGAGTTCTGGCTACACCTTC
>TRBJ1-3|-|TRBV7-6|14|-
CASSSSVSGNTIYF
TGTGCCAGCAGTTCGAGTGTCTCTGGAAACACCATATATTTT
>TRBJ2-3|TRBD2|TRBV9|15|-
CASSSTGGVRDTQYF
TGTGCCAGCAGCTCCACGGGGGGGGTGAGAGATACGCAGTATTTT
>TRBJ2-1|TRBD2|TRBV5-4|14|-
CASSVAGGHNEQFF
TGTGCCAGCAGCGTAGCGGGGGGACACAATGAGCAGTTCTTC
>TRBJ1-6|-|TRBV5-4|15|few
CASSVGAVLGSPLHF
TGTGCCAGCAGCGTTGGGGCAGTATTAGGTTCACCCCTCCACTTT
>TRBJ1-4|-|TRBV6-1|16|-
CASSEALTPGREKLFF
TGTGCCAGCAGTGAAGCCTTAACACCCGGACGGGAAAAACTGTTTTTT
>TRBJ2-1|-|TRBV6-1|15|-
CASSEARSWRDEQFF
TGTGCCAGCAGTGAAGCCCGGTCCTGGCGGGATGAGCAGTTCTTC